This T cell receptor beta chain was sequenced for a study of response to subunit inactivated influenza vaccine (dated by TCRdb to between 2017 and 2018). Turning to the overall study: Deep quantitative profiling of the T cell receptor repertoire was used in the study to follow responses to a trivalent subunit inactivated influenza vaccine. The paper as a whole reports these results and caveats: According to the authors, only a limited number of new T cells may be recruited by each seasonal influenza vaccination.

The receptor library was made with RT-PCR. Sequencing took place on an Illumina HiSeq 2500. TCRdb trimmed the raw reads at Q25, called clones with MiXCR and kept productive beta chains. Rows with a matching CDR3 protein are joined into one entry that keeps the most common DNA and genes. The sample contains under 550,000 distinct CDR3 sequences, about 7.6% of them found a single time. 10% to 15% of the sample rests with the top ten. From the cysteine through the phenylalanine, the CDR3 covers 15 amino acids. Of the read, only the CDR3 DNA is kept; its 45 bases are in frame from base 1. Trimmed from V: 0 bases; trimmed from J: 2 bases; junction bases lacking a gene match: 1. Reading the germline V gene gives CDR1 LGHNA and CDR2 YNFKEQ. This clonotype was seen a handful of times. This clone's antigen is unknown. No quality values exist for individual bases; no much larger clone is one base distant.

This chain is built from TRBV4-2 and TRBJ2-1, and 7 junctional nucleotides match TRBD1. The sample in question was PBMCs from blood, obtained about 23 months after vaccination. This clonotype originated in a man between 50 and 69 years old who received an inactivated influenza vaccine. Donor details come from another sample of the same person, matched by shared clones. CDR3 loop: CASSQEQGPYNEQFF. In nucleotide form, the sequence is TGTGCCAGCAGCCAAGAACAGGGGCCCTACAATGAGCAGTTCTTC.